The entry below gives a single T cell receptor beta chain sequence along with its context. The antigen is undetermined. This sample is part of a study of T cell responses to AZD1222 COVID-19 vaccine. Regarding the study as a whole: The sample set comprised mostly white British donors with more females, and clonal diversity was possibly underestimated. Across spike, vaccine-associated CD4 TCRs were found, dominant at 160-218 and 743-854. Reports indicate that nearly half of spike-specific TCRs are directed at unmutated variant regions.

Trimming stripped 1 base from V and 4 bases from J, with 8 bases between. The germline V gene encodes CDR1 SQVTM and CDR2 ANQGSEA. The CDR3 is made up of 12 amino acids. Libraries were prepared by immunoSEQ multiplex PCR; TCRdb keeps only in-frame clonotypes and omits some of them. The sample lists some 130,000 clones; roughly 90% were seen once. This clonotype originated in an adult who received the AZD1222 COVID-19 vaccine. V usage is TRBV29-1 and J usage is TRBJ2-7; tentative D call: TRBD2 (5 bases). Specimen: peripheral blood, collected 28 days after the second AZD1222 dose. This CDR3 reads CSVEGPGYEQYF. CDR3 in DNA: TGCAGCGTTGAAGGTCCGGGGTACGAGCAGTACTTC.